The 7 T cell receptor beta chains listed next were all sequenced from one sample in a study of Ad26.COV2.S vaccination and SARS-CoV-2 variants. Only in-frame clones appear in the TCRdb table, and some are missing; sequencing was by immunoSEQ multiplex PCR. The table includes around 250,000 clones, more than 70% detected once. Treatment of the sample: some 20 received Ad26.COV2.S at low or high dose, single or two shots; roughly five received placebo; per-sample allocation not given. Collection of the samples took place on day 63 after the first injection of vaccine or placebo. Sequencing was performed on peripheral blood, taken in a trial of Ad26.COV2.S vaccine versus placebo. All receptors come from a person aged 18-65 years who received the Ad26.COV2.S COVID-19 vaccine or a placebo.

This rearrangement joins TRBV11-2 to TRBJ2-7; tentatively, D is TRBD2 (5 bases). Germline loops: CDR1 SGHAT, CDR2 FQNNGV. V lost 1 base, J lost 0 bases, and 19 bases lay in between. The CDR3 runs 18 residues. The CDR3 DNA follows: TGTGCCAGCAGCTTAGTTGCCCCTAGCCCTAGGAGCTCCTACGAGCAGTACTTC. It yields the protein CASSLVAPSPRSSYEQYF.

The chain carries TRBV12-1 and TRBJ1-2. TRBV12-1 is termed a pseudogene. The CDR3 is 16 residues long. The DNA of the CDR3 is TGTGCCAGCAGCGCTCCGCGGGACACCAGTAACTATGGCTACACCTTC. This translates into CASSAPRDTSNYGYTF.

The gene calls are TRBV5-1 and TRBJ1-1; D possibly corresponds to TRBD1 (5 bases). This CDR3 region has 14 residues. Trimming stripped 4 bases from V and 1 base from J, with 11 bases between. The V gene's germline CDR1 is SGHRS and CDR2 YFSETQ. The CDR3 region is CASSLQGPNTEAFF. In DNA, the CDR3 is TGCGCCAGCAGCCTGCAGGGACCGAACACTGAAGCTTTCTTT.

The gene calls are TRBV5-4 and TRBJ2-1; 8 nucleotides agree with TRBD2. The CDR3 is 14 residues long. Germline V gives CDR1 SGHNT, CDR2 YYREEE (reference sequence). Unmatched junction bases numbered 6, after V lost 6 bases and J lost 4 bases. The CDR3 is CASTGGGEYNEQFF. Here the CDR3 DNA reads TGTGCCAGCACCGGGGGGGGCGAATACAATGAGCAGTTCTTC.

The chain uses TRBV9 and TRBJ1-2; D gene unclear. CDR3 size: 13 residues. From germline, CDR1 is SGDLS and CDR2 YYNGEE. V was shortened by 4 bases and J by 2 bases, with 9 bases between the two germline ends. The chain's CDR3 is CASSPDINYGYTF. CDR3 DNA sequence: TGTGCCAGCAGCCCTGACATCAACTATGGCTACACCTTC.

This chain joins TRBV9 and TRBJ1-2; unclear D gene. The CDR3 loop spans 17 amino acids. The germline CDR1 and CDR2 sequences are SGDLS and YYNGEE. Trimming took 3 bases from V and 0 from J, leaving 18 bases between them. The CDR3 DNA sequence: TGTGCCAGCAGCGGGATTACAGAGAACGTAGCTAACTATGGCTACACCTTC. Protein sequence: CASSGITENVANYGYTF.

The gene calls are TRBV5-4 and TRBJ2-1; D is unresolved. This CDR3 contains 11 residues. The V end was cut by 2 bases, the J end by 7 bases, with 4 bases between. Germline V gene data show CDR1 as SGHNT and CDR2 as YYREEE (reference sequence). The CDR3 DNA is TGTGCCAGCAGCTTTCAAAATGAGCAGTTCTTC. Translated: CASSFQNEQFF.